The present entry profiles one T cell receptor (beta chain) with its context. Its cognate antigen has yet to be identified. Base-call qualities are not available, and no considerably larger clone is one nucleotide away. The sample's time point label, decoded: about 28 days (+/-7) after the second vaccine dose. Because spike-specific TCR depth and breadth did not differ between the two schedules, AZD1222 recipients who got a second dose at roughly 4 weeks were pooled with those who got a second dose at roughly 12 weeks. Vaccinee samples were obtained from the UK trials COV001 and COV002, which included a single-blind randomized controlled phase 2/3 trial of AZD1222 (ChAdOx1 nCoV-19) in healthy adults. For TCRbeta chain sequencing, PBMC samples from trial participants were taken at day 0 and at day 28 after the second dose. This specimen belongs to a study of T cell responses to AZD1222 COVID-19 vaccine (dated by TCRdb to the early 2020s). Study-level background: A total of 230 to 250 trial participants underwent TCR sequencing, of whom some 210 received two doses of AZD1222 and about 26 received two doses of the MenACWY control vaccine. Trial participants were enrolled into age subgroups of 18-55, 56-69 and 70-plus years, which contained 148, 28 and 57 TCR-sequenced participants, respectively.

The CDR3 regions of human TCRbeta chains were subjected to immunosequencing. From the authors' description of their analysis: TCRs in the repertoires were compared against a reference library of SARS-CoV-2-specific TCRs that had been generated with the MIRA antigen-specificity platform. Breadth meant the fraction of unique TCRs that were SARS-CoV-2-associated, whereas depth meant the fraction of total T cells that were SARS-CoV-2-associated. Using the MIRA data, every spike-specific TCR was mapped to the spike region that the TCR reacted to and assigned to either a CD4 or a CD8 class. Log10-transformed breadth and depth values were compared by one-way ANOVA with Sidak's multiple comparisons tests. Sourced from immuneACCESS, this table was stored by TCRdb with only in-frame sequences that have V and J called. A share of the clones is absent; for the studies checked, an unresolved V gene accounts for under half, and the remainder has no known explanation. V, J and clone size are those of that table, while D and trimming were read from the DNA. The sample includes 150,000 to 200,000 clones, with more than 75% observed a single time. Clones ranked in the top ten supply 26% of the sample.

The CDR3 spans 14 residues, from the cysteine through the phenylalanine. CDR3 DNA is the only sequence kept; it has 42 bases, read in frame from the first base. CDR1 and CDR2, looked up from the germline V gene, are SGDLS and YYNGEE. The V end loses 0 bases and the J end loses 4 bases, and a stretch of 11 bases separates them. Findings and caveats that apply to the study as a whole: Nearly half of unique spike-specific TCRs reportedly recognized epitopes outside regions mutated in the B.1.351 and B.1.1.7 variants. The 56-69-year group was small, and its depth increase did not reach significance, likely because of low power. Participants were mostly white British and included more females than males, and it was suggested by the authors that clonal diversity may have been underestimated. CD4 TCRs associated with the vaccine covered the entire spike protein, and the dominant responses were in regions 160-218 and 743-854. Because no day 14 peak-response samples were available, the repertoires could be characterized only after the peak T cell response. Only five to seven AZD1222 recipients were SARS-CoV-2 seropositive at baseline, limiting conclusions about previously exposed vaccinees. After two AZD1222 doses, both the breadth and the depth of spike-specific TCRs were significantly higher than at day 0 and than in MenACWY recipients.

This material consisted of peripheral blood, taken 28 days after the second AZD1222 dose. Rearrangement joined TRBV9 to TRBJ2-7, with the D segment possibly TRBD1 or TRBD2, each aligning over 6 bases. The source of this sequence is an adult who received the AZD1222 COVID-19 vaccine. The nucleotides read TGTGCCAGCAGCGTAGCGGAGGGGGGATACGAGCAGTACTTC. Its product reads: CASSVAEGGYEQYF. When the CDR3 is completed using the reference TRBV9 and TRBJ2-7 genes on either side, the full variable domain is DSGVTQTPKHLITATGQRVTLRCSPRSGDLSVYWYQQSLDQGLQFLIQYYNGEERAKGNILERFSAQQFPDLHSELNLSSLELGDSALYFCASSVAEGGYEQYFGPGTRLTVT.